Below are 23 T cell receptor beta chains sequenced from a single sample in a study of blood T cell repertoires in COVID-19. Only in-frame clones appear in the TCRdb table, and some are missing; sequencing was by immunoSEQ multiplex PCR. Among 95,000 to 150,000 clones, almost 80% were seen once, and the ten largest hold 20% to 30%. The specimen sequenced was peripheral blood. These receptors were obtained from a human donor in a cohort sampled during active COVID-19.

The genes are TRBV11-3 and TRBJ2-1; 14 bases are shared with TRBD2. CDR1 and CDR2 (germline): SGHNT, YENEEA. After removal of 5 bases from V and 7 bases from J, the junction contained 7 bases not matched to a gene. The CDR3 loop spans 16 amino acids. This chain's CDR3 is CASSPGLAGAWNEQFF. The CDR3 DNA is TGTGCCAGCAGCCCGGGACTAGCGGGAGCGTGGAATGAGCAGTTCTTC.

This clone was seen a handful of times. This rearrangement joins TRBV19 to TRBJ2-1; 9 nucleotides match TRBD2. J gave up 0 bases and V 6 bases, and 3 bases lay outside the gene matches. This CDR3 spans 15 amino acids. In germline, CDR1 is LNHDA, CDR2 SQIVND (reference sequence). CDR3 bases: TGTGCCAGTAGGCGGGGGGGGAGCTCCTACAATGAGCAGTTCTTC. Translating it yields CASRRGGSSYNEQFF.

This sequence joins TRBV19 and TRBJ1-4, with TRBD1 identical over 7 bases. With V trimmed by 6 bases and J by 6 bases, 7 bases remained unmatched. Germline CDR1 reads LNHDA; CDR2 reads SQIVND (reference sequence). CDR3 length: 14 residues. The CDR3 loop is CASRNRDRDEKLFF. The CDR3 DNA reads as TGTGCCAGTAGGAACCGAGACAGGGATGAAAAACTGTTTTTT.

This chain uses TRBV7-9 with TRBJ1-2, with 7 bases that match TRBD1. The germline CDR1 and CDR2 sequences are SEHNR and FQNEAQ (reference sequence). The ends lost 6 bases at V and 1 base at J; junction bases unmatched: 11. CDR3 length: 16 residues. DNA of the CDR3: TGTGCCAGCAGTCCGGTTGAAGGGGGCGGTAACTATGGCTACACCTTC. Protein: CASSPVEGGGNYGYTF.

The CDR3, as DNA: TGTGCCAGCAGCCCGAGACAGGGGGAGGCCGGGGAGCTGTTTTTT. Translating it yields CASSPRQGEAGELFF. The genes are TRBV7-9 and TRBJ2-2, with TRBD1 identical over 9 bases. CDR1 and CDR2 (germline): SEHNR, FQNEAQ (reference sequence). This CDR3 region has 15 residues. With V trimmed by 5 bases and J by 6 bases, 7 bases remained unmatched.

Written as DNA, the CDR3 is TGTGCCACCAGCGGGACAGGGGGCCTTGGCTACACCTTC. This encodes CATSGTGGLGYTF. The chain couples TRBV15 to TRBJ1-2, with 12 bases lining up with TRBD1. V dropped 5 bases and J dropped 7; count of bases not matched to a gene: 2. This CDR3 has 13 residues. Germline V CDR1 and CDR2: LNHNV, YYDKDF (reference sequence).

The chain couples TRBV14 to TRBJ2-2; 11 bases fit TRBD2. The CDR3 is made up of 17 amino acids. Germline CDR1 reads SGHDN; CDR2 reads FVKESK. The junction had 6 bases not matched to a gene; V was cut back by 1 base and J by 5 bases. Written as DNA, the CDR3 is TGTGCCAGCAGCCAAGTTGCGACTAGCGGGGTTACCGGGGAGCTGTTTTTT. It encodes CASSQVATSGVTGELFF.

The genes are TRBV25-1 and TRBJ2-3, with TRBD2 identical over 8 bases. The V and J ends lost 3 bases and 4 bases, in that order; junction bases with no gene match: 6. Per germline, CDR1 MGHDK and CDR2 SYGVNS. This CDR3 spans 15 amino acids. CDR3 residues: CASSDRAGGPDTQYF. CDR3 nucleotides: TGTGCCAGCAGTGATCGGGCGGGGGGACCAGATACGCAGTATTTT.

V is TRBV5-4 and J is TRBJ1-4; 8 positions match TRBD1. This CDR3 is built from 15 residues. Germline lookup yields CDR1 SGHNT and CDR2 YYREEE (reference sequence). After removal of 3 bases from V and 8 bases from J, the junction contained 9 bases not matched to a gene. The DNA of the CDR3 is TGTGCCAGCAGCTCCCCGACAGGGGATAAGGAAAAACTGTTTTTT. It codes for CASSSPTGDKEKLFF. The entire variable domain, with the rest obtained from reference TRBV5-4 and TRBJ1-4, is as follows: ETGVTQSPTHLIKTRGQQVTLRCSSQSGHNTVSWYQQALGQGPQFIFQYYREEENGRGNFPPRFSGLQFPNYSSELNVNALELDDSALYLCASSSPTGDKEKLFFGSGTQLSVL.

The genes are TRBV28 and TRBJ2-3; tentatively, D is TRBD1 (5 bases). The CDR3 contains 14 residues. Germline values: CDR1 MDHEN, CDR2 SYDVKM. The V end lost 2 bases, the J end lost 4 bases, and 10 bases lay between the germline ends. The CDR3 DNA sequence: TGTGCCAGCAGTTTAGGACAATCCCCAGATACGCAGTATTTT. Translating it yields CASSLGQSPDTQYF.

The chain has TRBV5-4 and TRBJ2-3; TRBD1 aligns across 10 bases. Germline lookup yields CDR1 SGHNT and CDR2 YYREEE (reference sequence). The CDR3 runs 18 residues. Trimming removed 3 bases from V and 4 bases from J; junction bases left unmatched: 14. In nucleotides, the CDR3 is TGTGCCAGCAGCTCGCCGGGACAGGGGTCCCCGCACTCAGATACGCAGTATTTT. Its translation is CASSSPGQGSPHSDTQYF. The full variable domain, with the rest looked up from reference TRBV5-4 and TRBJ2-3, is ETGVTQSPTHLIKTRGQQVTLRCSSQSGHNTVSWYQQALGQGPQFIFQYYREEENGRGNFPPRFSGLQFPNYSSELNVNALELDDSALYLCASSSPGQGSPHSDTQYFGPGTRLTVL.

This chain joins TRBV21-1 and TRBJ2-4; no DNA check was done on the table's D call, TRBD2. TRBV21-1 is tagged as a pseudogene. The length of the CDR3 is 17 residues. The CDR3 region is CASSKGREDLAKNIQYF. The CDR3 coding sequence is TGTGCCAGCAGCAAAGGACGGGAAGACCTAGCCAAAAACATTCAGTACTTC.

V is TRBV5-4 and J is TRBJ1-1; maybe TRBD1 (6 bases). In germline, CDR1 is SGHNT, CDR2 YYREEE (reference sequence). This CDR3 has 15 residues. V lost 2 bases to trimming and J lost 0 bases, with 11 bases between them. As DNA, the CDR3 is TGTGCCAGCAGCTTCCAAGGGGGATTGAACACTGAAGCTTTCTTT. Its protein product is CASSFQGGLNTEAFF.

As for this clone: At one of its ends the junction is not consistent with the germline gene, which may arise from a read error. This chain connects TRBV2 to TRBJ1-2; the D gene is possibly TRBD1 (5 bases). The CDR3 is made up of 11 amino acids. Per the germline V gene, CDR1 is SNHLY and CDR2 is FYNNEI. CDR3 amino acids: CASRQDTGVVF. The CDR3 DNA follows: TGTGCCAGCAGGCAGGACACGGGCGTTGTCTTC.

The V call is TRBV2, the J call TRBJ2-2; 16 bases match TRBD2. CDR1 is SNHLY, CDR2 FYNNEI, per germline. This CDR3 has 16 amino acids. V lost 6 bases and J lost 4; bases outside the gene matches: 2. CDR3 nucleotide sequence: TGTGCCAGCAGGGGACTAGCGGGAGGGACCACCGGGGAGCTGTTTTTT. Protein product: CASRGLAGGTTGELFF.

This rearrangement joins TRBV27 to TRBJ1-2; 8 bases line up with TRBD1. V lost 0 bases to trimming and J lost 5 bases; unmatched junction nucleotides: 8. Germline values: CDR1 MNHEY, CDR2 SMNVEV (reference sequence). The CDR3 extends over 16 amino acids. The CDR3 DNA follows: TGTGCCAGCAGTTTATCGTGGGACAGGAAACTTTATGGCTACACCTTC. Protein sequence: CASSLSWDRKLYGYTF.

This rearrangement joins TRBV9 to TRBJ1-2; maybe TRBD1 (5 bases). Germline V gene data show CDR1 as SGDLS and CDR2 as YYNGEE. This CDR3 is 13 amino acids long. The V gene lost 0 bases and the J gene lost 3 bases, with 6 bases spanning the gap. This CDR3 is CASSVVQDYGYTF. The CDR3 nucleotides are TGTGCCAGCAGCGTAGTACAGGACTATGGCTACACCTTC.

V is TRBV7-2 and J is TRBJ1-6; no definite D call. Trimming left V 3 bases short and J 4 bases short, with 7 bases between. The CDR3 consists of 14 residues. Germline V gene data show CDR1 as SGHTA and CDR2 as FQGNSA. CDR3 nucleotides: TGTGCCAGCAGCTTCGAGGGTTATAATTCACCCCTCCACTTT. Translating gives CASSFEGYNSPLHF.

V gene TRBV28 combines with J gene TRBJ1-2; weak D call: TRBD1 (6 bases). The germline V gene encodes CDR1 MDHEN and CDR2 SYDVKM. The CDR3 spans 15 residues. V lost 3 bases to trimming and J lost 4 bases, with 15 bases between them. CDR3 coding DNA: TGTGCCAGCAGTTTGGGGGGGGCTTTCAGCTATGGCTACACCTTC. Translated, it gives CASSLGGAFSYGYTF.

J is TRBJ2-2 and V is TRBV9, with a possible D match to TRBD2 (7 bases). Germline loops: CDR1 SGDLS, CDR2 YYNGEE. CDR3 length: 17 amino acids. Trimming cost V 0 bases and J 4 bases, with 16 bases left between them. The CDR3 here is CASSVGGRGAATGELFF. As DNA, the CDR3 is TGTGCCAGCAGCGTAGGGGGACGGGGGGCCGCCACCGGGGAGCTGTTTTTT.

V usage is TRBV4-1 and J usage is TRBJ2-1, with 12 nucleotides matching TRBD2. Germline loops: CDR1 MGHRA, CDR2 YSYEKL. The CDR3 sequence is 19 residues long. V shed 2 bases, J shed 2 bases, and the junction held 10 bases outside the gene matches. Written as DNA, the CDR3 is TGCGCCAGCAGCCAACACCCCTCCCGGACTAGCGGGACCTACAATGAGCAGTTCTTC. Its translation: CASSQHPSRTSGTYNEQFF.

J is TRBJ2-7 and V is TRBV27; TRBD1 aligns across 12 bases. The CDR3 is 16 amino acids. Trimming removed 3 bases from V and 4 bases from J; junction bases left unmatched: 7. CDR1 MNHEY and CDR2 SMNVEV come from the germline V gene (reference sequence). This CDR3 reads CASSFHRDRGLYEQYF. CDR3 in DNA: TGTGCCAGCAGTTTCCACCGGGACAGGGGGCTTTACGAGCAGTACTTC.

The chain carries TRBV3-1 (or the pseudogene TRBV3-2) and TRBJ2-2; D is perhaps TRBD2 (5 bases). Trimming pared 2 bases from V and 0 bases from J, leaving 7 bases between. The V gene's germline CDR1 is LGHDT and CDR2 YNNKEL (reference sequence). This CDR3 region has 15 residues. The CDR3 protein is CASSQLAANTGELFF. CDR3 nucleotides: TGTGCCAGCAGCCAACTAGCAGCGAACACCGGGGAGCTGTTTTTT.